This T cell receptor (beta chain) was identified in a study of T cell responses to AZD1222 COVID-19 vaccine. The repertoire was sequenced with immunoSEQ multiplex PCR; TCRdb's copy has only in-frame clones and lacks some. The profile covers 100,000 or so clones, with more than 75% appearing a single time and under 3% taken by the ten largest. There are 14 residues in the CDR3. The junction had 10 bases not matched to a gene; V was cut back by 6 bases and J by 6 bases. Germline CDR1 is MNHEY and CDR2 is SVGAGI. The starting material was peripheral blood, obtained on day 0 of AZD1222 vaccination. The J gene is TRBJ1-2, the V gene TRBV6-5, with TRBD1 matching over 7 bases. This sequence was found in an adult in good health. In DNA form, the CDR3 reads TGTGCCAGCAGGGAGACAGGGATCGACCATGGCTACACCTTC. It codes for CASRETGIDHGYTF.